What follows is one TCR beta chain and its context. V shed 6 bases and J shed 5 bases, with 17 bases lying between them. This CDR3 spans 15 amino acids. Germline lookup yields CDR1 LNHDA and CDR2 SQIVND (reference sequence). Authors' processing steps: Reference gene primers were amplified, and this amplification served to estimate nucleated cell counts. Sequencing was performed with immunoSEQ multiplex PCR; in TCRdb, only in-frame clones are kept and a portion is missing. The D gene and trimming were derived from the DNA, and the V and J assignments and clone size from that table. This sample has around 320,000 clones, with 87% found just once. The source of the sample is a study of blood T cell repertoires in COVID-19. Looking at the study overall: Sites in the United States, Italy and Spain provided acute and convalescent COVID-19 samples. The analysed material was cDNA or gDNA that came from T cells, B-cell-depleted T cells, or PBMCs.

The sample consisted of peripheral blood. The TCR was taken from a man aged 18 to 35 with active or convalescent COVID-19. The chain links TRBV19 to TRBJ2-1, with D unclear. The CDR3 loop is CASSTGHGFNNEQFF. Here the CDR3 DNA reads TGTGCCAGTAGCACTGGGCATGGCTTCAACAATGAGCAGTTCTTC.